This T cell receptor (beta chain) was observed in a study of T cell repertoires in ileal Crohn's disease. Overall study: At surgery, roughly 35% of patients smoked, with median disease duration about 7.9 years.

Patients were adults with ileal or ileocolonic Crohn's disease needing resection. This CDR3 region has 17 residues. V lost 0 bases and J 0 bases, leaving 11 bases between the germline ends. Germline CDR1 MGHRA, CDR2 YSYEKL. Generated by immunoSEQ multiplex PCR, the TCRdb table keeps only in-frame clones and is missing some. Seen here are approximately 6,900 clones, 60% to 80% observed once, and the top ten hold 8.5% to 10%. The sample taken for sequencing was ileal tissue. The rearrangement links TRBV4-1 to TRBJ2-2; D is ambiguous. This sequence was found in an adult with Crohn's disease. In DNA, the CDR3 is TGCGCCAGCAGCCAAGATCGCGGCAGAACGAACACCGGGGAGCTGTTTTTT. Residues: CASSQDRGRTNTGELFF.